This T cell receptor beta chain was documented in a study of blood T cells in healthy people across ages. In the study overall: About one barcoded beta molecule was captured per two T cells (by template switching).

Study-level points and caveats: Observed TCR beta diversity per million T cells went down as age went up. This fall followed a roughly linear course with age.

A J-beta primer mix and a sample-barcoded 5' primer were used in a second PCR of roughly 6 to 12 cycles. Each CDR3 protein is one row after TCRdb ran MiXCR on the 5' RACE reads. The sample has roughly 680,000 distinct CDR3 sequences; approximately 49% are singletons. Healthy Russian Caucasian donors spanned ages about 6 to 90 years. No fewer than 5 micrograms of total RNA were isolated from every sample. This clonotype was seen a handful of times. No antigen is known for it. Material: blood. The TCR originated in a woman aged 55 to 70 in good health.

The DNA for the CDR3 is TGTGCCAGCAGTTTAGGTGGGGTTGGCGAGCAGTACTTC. It codes for CASSLGGVGEQYF. The chain uses TRBV12-3 or TRBV12-4 and TRBJ2-4; D gene uncertain. The better agreement between TRBJ2-7 and the DNA end casts doubt on the J call. The CDR3 length is 13 residues.